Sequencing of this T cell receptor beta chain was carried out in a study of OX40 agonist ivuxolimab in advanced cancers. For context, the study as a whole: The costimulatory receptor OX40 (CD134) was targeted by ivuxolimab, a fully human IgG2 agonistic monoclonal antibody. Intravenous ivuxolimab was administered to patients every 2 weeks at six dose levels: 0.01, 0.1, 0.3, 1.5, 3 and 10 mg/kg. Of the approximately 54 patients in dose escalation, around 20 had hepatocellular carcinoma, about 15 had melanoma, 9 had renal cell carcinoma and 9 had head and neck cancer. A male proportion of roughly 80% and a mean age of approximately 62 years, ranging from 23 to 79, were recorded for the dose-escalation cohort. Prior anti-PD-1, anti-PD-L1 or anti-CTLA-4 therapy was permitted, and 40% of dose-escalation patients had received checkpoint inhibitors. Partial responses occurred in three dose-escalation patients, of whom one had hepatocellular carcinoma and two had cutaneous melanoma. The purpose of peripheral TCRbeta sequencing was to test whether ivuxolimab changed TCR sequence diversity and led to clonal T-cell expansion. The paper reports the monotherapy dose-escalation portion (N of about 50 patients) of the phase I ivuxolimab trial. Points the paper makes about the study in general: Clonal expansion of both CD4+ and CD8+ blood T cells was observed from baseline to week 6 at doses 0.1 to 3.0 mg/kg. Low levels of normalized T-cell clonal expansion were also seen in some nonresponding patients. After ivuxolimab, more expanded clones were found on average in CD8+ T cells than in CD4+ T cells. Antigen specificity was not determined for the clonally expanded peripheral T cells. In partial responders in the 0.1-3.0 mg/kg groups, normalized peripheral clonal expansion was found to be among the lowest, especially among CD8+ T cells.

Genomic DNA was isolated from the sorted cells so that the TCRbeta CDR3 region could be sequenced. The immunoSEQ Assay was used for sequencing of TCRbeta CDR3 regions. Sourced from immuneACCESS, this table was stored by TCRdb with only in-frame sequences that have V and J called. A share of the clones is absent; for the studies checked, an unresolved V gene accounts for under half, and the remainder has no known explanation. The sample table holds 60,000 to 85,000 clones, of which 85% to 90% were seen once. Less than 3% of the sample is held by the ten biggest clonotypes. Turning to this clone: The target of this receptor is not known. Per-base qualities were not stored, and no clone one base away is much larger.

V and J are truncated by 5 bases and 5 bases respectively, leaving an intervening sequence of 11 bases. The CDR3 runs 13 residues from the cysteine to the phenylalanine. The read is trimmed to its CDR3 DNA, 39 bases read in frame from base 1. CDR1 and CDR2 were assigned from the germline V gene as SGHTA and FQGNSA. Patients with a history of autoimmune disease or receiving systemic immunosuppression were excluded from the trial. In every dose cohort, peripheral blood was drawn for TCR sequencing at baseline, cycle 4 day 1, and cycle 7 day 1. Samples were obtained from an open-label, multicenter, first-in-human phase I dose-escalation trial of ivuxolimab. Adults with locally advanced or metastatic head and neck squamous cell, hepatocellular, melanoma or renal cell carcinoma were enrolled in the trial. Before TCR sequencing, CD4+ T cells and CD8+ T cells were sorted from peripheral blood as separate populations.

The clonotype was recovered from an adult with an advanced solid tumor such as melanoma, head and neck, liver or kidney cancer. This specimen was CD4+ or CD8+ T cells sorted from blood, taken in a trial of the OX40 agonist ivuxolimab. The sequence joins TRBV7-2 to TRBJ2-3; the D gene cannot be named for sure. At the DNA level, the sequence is TGTGCCAGCAGCCTACCAATGCAAGATACGCAGTATTTT. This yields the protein CASSLPMQDTQYF.